The source of this T cell receptor (beta chain) is a study of T-cell memory formation after mild COVID-19. The wider study: Clusters were largely donor specific.

Overall study findings and caveats: Contracting CD4+ clones lay largely in CM and EM, with CD8+ ones residing in EMRA. Balance between CD4 and CD8 was seen in clones contracting day 15 to 85, and a CD4+ lean was seen in later expanders. Pre-infection memory carried some responding clones, suggesting that cross-reactive memory joined.

V lost 3 bases, J lost 4 bases, and 18 bases lay in between. Germline V gives CDR1 DFQATT, CDR2 SNEGSKA (reference sequence). The length of the CDR3 is 15 residues. Each CDR3 protein is one row after TCRdb ran MiXCR on the 5' RACE reads. The data show under 650,000 distinct CDR3 sequences, over 15% seen once. In the case of this clonotype: Its antigen remains unidentified.

Sequencing used PBMCs or a T cell subset sorted from them (not recorded which). This chain uses TRBV20-1 with TRBJ1-2; tentative D call: TRBD1 (5 bases). The sequence derives from an adult woman who had mild COVID-19 (a few samples of this study predate the infection). Cell type and time point are not known. CDR3 protein: CSASRRGGGIYGYTF. Written as DNA, the CDR3 is TGCAGTGCTAGCCGCAGAGGTGGGGGGATCTATGGCTACACCTTC.